The subject of this entry is one T cell receptor beta chain. As yet, its antigen is unknown. The V end was cut by 3 bases, the J end by 9 bases, with 12 bases between. This CDR3 spans 14 amino acids. Germline V gene data show CDR1 as KGHSH and CDR2 as LQKENI. This specimen comes from a study of vaccination and CD4 T cells after COVID-19. Study overall: Six males and four females, two of them Hispanic, were enrolled as convalescents.

The treatment here: roughly 11-day PBMC culture with coronavirus spike peptide pools or control peptides (ViraFEST assay). Peptide-pool expansion of antigen-specific T cells preceded TCR sequencing in ViraFEST. Sequencing of the DNA from cultured CD4+ T cells was carried out with the Oncomine TCR Beta short-read assay. Investigators obtained genomic DNA by extraction from cultured CD4+ T cells. In TCRdb, the PCR reads were re-called with MiXCR into one record per CDR3 protein. The profile shows more than 10,000 distinct CDR3 sequences, 25% to 35% of them singletons. The origin of this receptor is a human donor who had recovered from COVID-19. The sequencing here drew on CD4+ T cells from blood, cultured in vitro, taken after SARS-CoV-2 vaccination. The chain uses TRBV18 and TRBJ1-6; D is possibly TRBD1 (6 bases). CDR3 sequence reads: CASSPQGTGSPLHF. CDR3 DNA sequence: TGTGCCAGCTCACCCCAGGGGACGGGTTCACCCCTCCACTTT.